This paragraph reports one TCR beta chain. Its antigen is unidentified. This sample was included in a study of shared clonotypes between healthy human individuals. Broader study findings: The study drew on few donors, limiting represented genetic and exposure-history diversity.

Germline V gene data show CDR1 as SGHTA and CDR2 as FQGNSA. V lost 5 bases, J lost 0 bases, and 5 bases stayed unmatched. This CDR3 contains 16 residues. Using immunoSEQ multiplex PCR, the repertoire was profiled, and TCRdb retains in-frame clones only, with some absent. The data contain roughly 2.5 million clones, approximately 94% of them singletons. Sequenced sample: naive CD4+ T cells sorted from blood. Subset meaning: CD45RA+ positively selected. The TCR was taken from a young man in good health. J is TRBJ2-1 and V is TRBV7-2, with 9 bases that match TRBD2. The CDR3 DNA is TGTGCCAGCAGCCCGTCTAGCGGGATCTCCTACAATGAGCAGTTCTTC. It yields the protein CASSPSSGISYNEQFF.